This T cell receptor beta chain was sequenced for a study of T cells in Graves' hyperthyroidism and ophthalmopathy. In germline, CDR1 is SGHTS, CDR2 YDEGEE. The ends were cut back, 3 bases at V and 4 bases at J, with 19 bases in the middle. The CDR3 is 16 residues long. This clonotype was found many times. Its target is not known. Overall study results and limits: Peripheral blood also featured most of the thyroid clonotypes expanded above 0.001.

The source material, RNA transcripts, was used to amplify TCR beta CDR3 regions. First-round RT-PCR with HTBI primers amplified the TCR CDR3 region. TCRdb called the multiplex PCR reads again in MiXCR, with one record for every CDR3 protein. Counted here are more than 500,000 distinct CDR3 sequences, 46% occurring once; the ten biggest clones make up about 40%. Sequences were obtained from peripheral blood or thyroid tissue (not recorded which). The V and J genes are TRBV5-8 and TRBJ1-1; no firm D call. The receptor's source is an adult woman with Graves' disease, either hyperthyroidism or ophthalmopathy (not recorded which). CDR3 loop: CASSSRDLPGVTEAFF. CDR3 nucleotides: TGTGCCAGCAGCTCTAGGGATCTCCCTGGGGTCACTGAAGCTTTCTTT.